This T cell receptor beta chain was identified in a study of blood T cell repertoires in COVID-19. Turning to the study itself: PBMCs, B-cell-depleted T cells, or T cells provided the cDNA or gDNA that made up the material.

Sequencing was performed with immunoSEQ multiplex PCR; in TCRdb, only in-frame clones are kept and a portion is missing. In the table there are approximately 260,000 clones, over 70% of which are singletons. J was trimmed by 1 base and V by 5 bases; bases with no gene match: 10. CDR1 LGHDT and CDR2 YNNKEL come from the germline V gene (reference sequence). CDR3 length equals 17 residues. Sequenced: peripheral blood. The rearrangement uses TRBV3-1 (or the pseudogene TRBV3-2) and TRBJ2-3, with 9 bases identical to TRBD2. This TCR derives from a woman in her 70s with COVID-19, enrolled during active disease. The CDR3 nucleotides are TGTGCCAGCAGCACTGGGGTAGCGGGAGAGGGCACAGATACGCAGTATTTT. It encodes CASSTGVAGEGTDTQYF.